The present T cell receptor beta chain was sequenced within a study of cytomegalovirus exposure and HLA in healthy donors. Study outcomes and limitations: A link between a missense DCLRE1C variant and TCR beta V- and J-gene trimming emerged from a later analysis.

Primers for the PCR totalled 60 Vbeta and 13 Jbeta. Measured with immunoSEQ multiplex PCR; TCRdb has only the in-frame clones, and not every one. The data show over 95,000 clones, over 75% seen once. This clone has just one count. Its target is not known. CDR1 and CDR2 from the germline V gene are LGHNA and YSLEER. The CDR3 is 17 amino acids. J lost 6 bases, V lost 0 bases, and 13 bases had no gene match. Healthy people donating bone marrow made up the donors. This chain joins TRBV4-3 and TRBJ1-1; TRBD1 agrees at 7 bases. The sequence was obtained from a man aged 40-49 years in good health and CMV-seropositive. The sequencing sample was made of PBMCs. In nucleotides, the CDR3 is TGCGCCAGCAGCCAAGAGGTACAGGGGATGGGGTTCGCTGAAGCTTTCTTT. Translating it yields CASSQEVQGMGFAEAFF.